One sample yielded the 14 T cell receptor beta chains listed below, sequenced in a study of T cell responses to AZD1222 COVID-19 vaccine. Some clones are missing from TCRdb's copy, which holds only in-frame ones; the method was immunoSEQ multiplex PCR. This repertoire shows roughly 98,000 clones, more than 70% found once; its top ten account for about 17%. The specimen comprised peripheral blood, sampled 28 days after the second AZD1222 dose. The origin of the receptors is an adult who received the AZD1222 COVID-19 vaccine.

J is TRBJ1-4 and V is TRBV7-8, with D perhaps matching TRBD1 (5 bases). Trimming shortened V by 5 bases and J by 0 bases, and 13 bases separated the two germline ends. Germline V gives CDR1 SGHVS, CDR2 FQNEAQ. CDR3 length equals 16 residues. The CDR3: CASSPRAPATNEKLFF. The CDR3 DNA sequence: TGTGCCAGCAGCCCCAGGGCCCCCGCAACTAATGAAAAACTGTTTTTT.

This clone occurred a few times. The chain joins TRBV2 to TRBJ2-7, with D uncertain. Per germline, CDR1 SNHLY and CDR2 FYNNEI. V lost 4 bases to trimming and J lost 3 bases, with 10 bases between them. The CDR3 has 13 amino acids. Here the CDR3 reads CASSAQVFYEQYF. The CDR3 DNA reads as TGTGCCAGCAGTGCCCAGGTGTTCTACGAGCAGTACTTC.

The chain has TRBV2 and TRBJ2-7; D gene uncertain. The CDR3 contains 11 residues. The germline V gene encodes CDR1 SNHLY and CDR2 FYNNEI. Trimming left V 4 bases short and J 3 bases short, with 4 bases between. The CDR3 DNA follows: TGTGCCAGCAGTGCCTACTACGAGCAGTACTTC. It codes for CASSAYYEQYF.

This rearrangement joins TRBV3-1 (or the pseudogene TRBV3-2) to TRBJ2-7; D unresolved. This CDR3 has 12 residues. Between the trimmed V and J ends, which lost 3 bases and 3 bases, there was a span of 6 bases. The V gene's germline CDR1 is LGHDT and CDR2 YNNKEL (reference sequence). In nucleotides, the CDR3 is TGTGCCAGCAGCCATTGGGACTACGAGCAGTACTTC. It specifies CASSHWDYEQYF.

The chain uses TRBV3-1 (or the pseudogene TRBV3-2) and TRBJ1-4; 9 bases are a match to TRBD1. The germline gives CDR1 LGHDT, CDR2 YNNKEL (reference sequence). The CDR3 totals 17 residues. The V segment lost 1 base and the J segment 8 bases; nucleotides outside the gene matches: 11. CDR3 loop: CASSQAHPGTGYEKLFF. CDR3 bases: TGTGCCAGCAGCCAAGCGCACCCCGGGACAGGGTACGAAAAACTGTTTTTT.

This chain links TRBV5-1 with TRBJ1-6; the D is unclear. Trimming removed 4 bases from V and 7 bases from J, with 9 bases in between. The CDR3 spans 13 residues. Germline CDR1 SGHRS, CDR2 YFSETQ. The CDR3 DNA sequence: TGCGCCAGCAGCCTGAACTTAAATTCACCCCTCCACTTT. It encodes CASSLNLNSPLHF.

The chain is built from TRBV18 and TRBJ2-5; D possibly corresponds to TRBD2 (6 bases). The CDR3 contains 13 residues. V was clipped by 0 bases and J by 5 bases, with 7 bases between them. Germline V gene data show CDR1 as KGHSH and CDR2 as LQKENI. The CDR3 here is CASSPPGRETQYF. The CDR3 nucleotides are TGTGCCAGCTCACCACCAGGGAGGGAGACCCAGTACTTC.

The chain uses TRBV5-1 and TRBJ2-1; maybe TRBD2 (5 bases). The CDR3 runs to 18 residues. Germline assignment: CDR1 SGHRS and CDR2 YFSETQ. Trimming cost V 0 bases and J 0 bases, with 16 bases left between them. The CDR3 DNA reads TGCGCCAGCAGCTTGGCCTTCGGGGTATTGTCCTCCTACAATGAGCAGTTCTTC. It codes for CASSLAFGVLSSYNEQFF.

The J gene is TRBJ1-2, the V gene TRBV2; a weak D match, TRBD1 (5 bases). Germline V gene data show CDR1 as SNHLY and CDR2 as FYNNEI. There are 11 residues in the CDR3. Trimming removed 8 bases at V and 8 bases at J, with 12 bases between. The CDR3 bases are TGTGCCAGCGGCCGGGACCTGGGCTACACCTTC. The encoded protein is CASGRDLGYTF.

This chain connects TRBV3-1 (or the pseudogene TRBV3-2) to TRBJ2-7; either TRBD1 or TRBD2 may fit D (5 bases each). The germline V gene encodes CDR1 LGHDT and CDR2 YNNKEL (reference sequence). Trimming took 4 bases from V and 7 from J, leaving 14 bases between them. The CDR3 contains 13 residues. CDR3: CASSPLGEREQYF. The DNA for the CDR3 is TGTGCCAGCAGCCCACTGGGGGAGCGGGAGCAGTACTTC.

The chain employs TRBV5-1 and TRBJ2-7; 12 bases align to TRBD2. The germline gives CDR1 SGHRS, CDR2 YFSETQ. The junction had 3 bases not matched to a gene; V was cut back by 0 bases and J by 5 bases. This CDR3 is built from 15 residues. CDR3 amino acids: CASSLEASGRDEQYF. CDR3 nucleotides: TGCGCCAGCAGCTTGGAGGCTAGCGGGAGGGACGAGCAGTACTTC. The entire variable domain, with the rest obtained from reference TRBV5-1 and TRBJ2-7, is as follows: KAGVTQTPRYLIKTRGQQVTLSCSPISGHRSVSWYQQTPGQGLQFLFEYFSETQRNKGNFPGRFSGRQFSNSRSEMNVSTLELGDSALYLCASSLEASGRDEQYFGPGTRLTVT.

The chain's CDR3 is CASSPGQSNGYGYTF. CDR3 nucleotide sequence: TGTGCCAGCAGCCCGGGACAGTCAAATGGCTATGGCTACACCTTC. V is TRBV9 and J is TRBJ1-2, with TRBD1 matching over 7 bases. Trimming cost V 4 bases and J 4 bases; bases outside gene matches: 10. Germline V gives CDR1 SGDLS, CDR2 YYNGEE. The CDR3 has 15 amino acids. The variable domain in full, with the rest retrieved from reference TRBV9 and TRBJ1-2, is DSGVTQTPKHLITATGQRVTLRCSPRSGDLSVYWYQQSLDQGLQFLIQYYNGEERAKGNILERFSAQQFPDLHSELNLSSLELGDSALYFCASSPGQSNGYGYTFGSGTRLTVV.

The chain joins TRBV18 to TRBJ2-5, with 8 bases identical to TRBD1. Germline loops: CDR1 KGHSH, CDR2 LQKENI. Trimming at V came to 2 bases and at J to 3 bases, leaving 8 bases not matched to a gene. The CDR3 has 16 amino acids. Here the CDR3 reads CASSPEGTGLKETQYF. DNA of the CDR3: TGTGCCAGCTCACCAGAGGGGACAGGTCTGAAAGAGACCCAGTACTTC. Looking up the rest from reference TRBV18 and TRBJ2-5 gives the full variable domain: NAGVMQNPRHLVRRRGQEARLRCSPMKGHSHVYWYRQLPEEGLKFMVYLQKENIIDESGMPKERFSAEFPKEGPSILRIQQVVRGDSAAYFCASSPEGTGLKETQYFGPGTRLLVL.

The rearrangement uses TRBV6-2 or TRBV6-3 and TRBJ2-3; 8 nucleotides match TRBD2. The germline V gene encodes CDR1 MNHEY and CDR2 SVGEGT. Trimming at V came to 4 bases and at J to 3 bases, leaving 6 bases not matched to a gene. The CDR3 is 15 residues long. The CDR3 loop reads CASSSGSGSTDTQYF. CDR3 coding DNA: TGTGCCAGCAGTTCCGGGAGCGGGAGTACAGATACGCAGTATTTT.